This is a list of T cell receptor beta chains from one sample in a study of naive and memory T cell subsets. TCRdb reanalysed the 5' RACE reads using MiXCR and keeps one entry per CDR3 protein. Among roughly 26,000 distinct CDR3 sequences listed, under 30% were seen once. The receptors stem from a female donor in good health. Both conserved end residues are part of each CDR3. Fields, in order: J gene, D gene, clone size, V gene, CDR3 DNA, CDR3 protein. The D gene is left open where the match is weak. A clone size is listed for some rows: how often the clone was seen (once, few, many), or a class if it is expanded.

TRBJ1-2 TRBD1 NA TRBV5-1 TGCGCCAGCAGCCGGGACAGGGGAGGCGGCTACACCTTC CASSRDRGGGYTF
TRBJ2-7 TRBD2 NA TRBV29-1 TGCAGCGTAAGCGGGGGTTCCTACGAGCAGTACTTC CSVSGGSYEQYF
TRBJ1-2 NA NA TRBV4-1 TGCGCCAGCAGCCAAGATGGGCGAAGCTACACCTTC CASSQDGRSYTF
TRBJ2-7 NA many TRBV29-1 TGCAGCGTCTTAGGGGTTTCGAGCGAGCAGTACTTC CSVLGVSSEQYF
TRBJ1-1 NA NA TRBV7-9 TGTGCCAGCAGCTTAGCGTTGGACACTGAAGCCTTCTTT CASSLALDTEAFF
TRBJ1-2 NA NA TRBV6-5 TGTGCCAGCACCTACCTAACAGGACCTCCTAACTATGGCTACACCTTC CASTYLTGPPNYGYTF
TRBJ2-3 NA NA TRBV9 TGTGCCAGCAGCGTAGATGGCGCGGGTACGCAGTATTTT CASSVDGAGTQYF
TRBJ2-2 NA NA TRBV20-1 TGCAGTGCTAGAGATAGGATCCTCACGAACACCGGGGAGCTGTTTTTT CSARDRILTNTGELFF
TRBJ2-7 TRBD1 medium-sized TRBV6-5 TGTGCCAGCAAGACACAGGGGGCATCCTACGAGCAGTACTTC CASKTQGASYEQYF
TRBJ1-2 NA NA TRBV20-1 NA CSATSGQANIYGYTF
TRBJ2-3 NA many TRBV10-3 TGTGCCATCAGCGGAGGGGGGAGAACAGATACGCAGTATTTT CAISGGGRTDTQYF
TRBJ1-2 NA NA TRBV20-1 TGCAGTGCTACCCTGGCGAACTATGGCTACACCTTC CSATLANYGYTF
TRBJ2-3 NA few TRBV5-1 TGCGCCAGCAGCGTGGCGGGCACCACAGATACGCAGTATTTT CASSVAGTTDTQYF
TRBJ2-1 TRBD2 few TRBV6-5 TGTGCCAGCAGGGAACTAGCGGGGGGGCGGAATGAGCAGTTCTTC CASRELAGGRNEQFF
TRBJ1-1 NA medium-sized TRBV15 TGTGCCACCAGCATGAAGTCAAACACTGAAGCTTTCTTT CATSMKSNTEAFF
TRBJ1-1 NA many TRBV3-1 TGTGCCAGCAGCCCGCTATGGAGGGGCACTGAAGCTTTCTTT CASSPLWRGTEAFF
TRBJ2-7 NA many TRBV29-1 TGCAGCGTTCGGGGCGGCTACGAGCAGTACTTC CSVRGGYEQYF
TRBJ1-5 NA few TRBV29-1 TGCAGCGTTGAGGGGGGGAGGGACCAGCCCCAGCATTTT CSVEGGRDQPQHF
TRBJ2-5 TRBD2 medium-sized TRBV28 TGTGCCAGCAGTTTTTGGGGGGGACAAGAGACCCAGTACTTC CASSFWGGQETQYF
TRBJ2-5 TRBD2 NA TRBV29-1 TGCAGCGTTGAAAAGGCTAGCGGGGCTGAGACCCAGTACTTC CSVEKASGAETQYF
TRBJ2-3 NA many TRBV18 TGTGCCAGCTCACCTATTGACAGCACAGATACGCAGTATTTT CASSPIDSTDTQYF
TRBJ2-1 NA few TRBV10-3 TGTGCCATCCGGGTTGAGAGCTCCTACAATGAGCAGTTCTTC CAIRVESSYNEQFF
TRBJ2-7 NA NA TRBV6-6 TGTGCCAGCTCTGAGCTTTCCGGACCCCTTCGAGGCGAGCAGTACTTC CASSELSGPLRGEQYF
TRBJ1-2 NA medium-sized TRBV18 TGTGCCAGCTCACCACAGGGTGACTATGGCTACACCTTC CASSPQGDYGYTF
TRBJ1-6 NA once TRBV6-2/TRBV6-3 TGTGCCAGCAGTTACAATAGGGGTTACAATTCACCCCTCCACTTT CASSYNRGYNSPLHF
TRBJ2-5 NA medium-sized TRBV6-1 TGTGCCAGCAGTGAACGAGAAGAGACCCAGTACTTC CASSEREETQYF
TRBJ1-5 NA NA TRBV6-6 TGTGCCAGCAGTTCTTCTCAGACCAATCAGCCCCAGCATTTT CASSSSQTNQPQHF
TRBJ2-5 NA many TRBV11-2 TGTGCCAGCAGCCCAGGGGCTTTCGAGACCCAGTACTTC CASSPGAFETQYF
TRBJ2-2 NA NA TRBV7-2 TGTGCCAGCAGCCCCCGAGCTGTGAACACCGGGGAGCTGTTTTTT CASSPRAVNTGELFF
TRBJ2-1 NA medium-sized TRBV7-8 TGTGCCACCGCTGACAGCTCCTACAATGAGCAGTTCTTC CATADSSYNEQFF
TRBJ1-4 NA medium-sized TRBV20-1 TGCAGTGCTAGAAGGAGTAGTAATGAAAAACTGTTTTTT CSARRSSNEKLFF
TRBJ2-7 NA NA TRBV10-3 TGTGCCATCAGAGGGCTTGGGGCAGTCTACGAGCAGTACTTC CAIRGLGAVYEQYF
TRBJ1-3 NA NA TRBV6-5 TGTGCCAGCAGACGGGGTCACGGAAACACCATATATTTT CASRRGHGNTIYF
TRBJ2-7 NA medium-sized TRBV7-2 TGTGCCAGCAGCTTAGCGGCGGGTACCGCCTACGAGCAGTACTTC CASSLAAGTAYEQYF
TRBJ2-3 TRBD2 many TRBV3-1 TGTGCCAGCAGCTCTCTAGCGGGGGGGGGCACAGATACGCAGTATTTT CASSSLAGGGTDTQYF
TRBJ2-7 TRBD1 once TRBV7-9 TGTGCCAGCAGCCCGAGGGGGCGCGACTACGAGCAGTACTTC CASSPRGRDYEQYF
TRBJ2-1 NA few TRBV7-2 TGTGCCAGCAGCTTTATGGGGTGGAATGAGCAGTTCTTC CASSFMGWNEQFF
TRBJ2-1 TRBD2 once TRBV4-3 TGCGCCAGCAGCCGCCGTACTAGCGGGAGGATTAGCTCCTACAATGAGCAGTTCTTC CASSRRTSGRISSYNEQFF
TRBJ2-3 NA NA TRBV29-1 TGCAGCGTTGAAAGTCCGGGAGATACGCAGTATTTT CSVESPGDTQYF
TRBJ2-1 NA few TRBV6-5 TGTGCCAGCAGTTACTCTAGCGGCTCCTACAATGAGCAGTTCTTC CASSYSSGSYNEQFF
TRBJ2-5 TRBD2 NA TRBV5-1 TGCGCCAGCAGCTTGGAGAGGACTAGCGGGGGCCTTCAAGAGACCCAGTACTTC CASSLERTSGGLQETQYF
TRBJ2-5 TRBD2 NA TRBV6-1 TGTGCCAGCAGTGAACTAGCGGGGGACCAAGAGACCCAGTACTTC CASSELAGDQETQYF
TRBJ1-1 TRBD1 medium-sized TRBV3-1 TGTGCCAGCAGTCCGACACCACAGGGGATTGTTTTCTTT CASSPTPQGIVFF
TRBJ2-7 NA NA TRBV13 TGTGCCAGCAGCTTAGGTGTCAGCTCCTACGAGCAGTACTTC CASSLGVSSYEQYF
TRBJ2-2 NA many TRBV9 TGTGCCAGCAGCGTAGCCCTGTACACCGGGGAGCTGTTTTTT CASSVALYTGELFF
TRBJ1-1 NA few TRBV7-8 TGTGCCAGCAGCTTAAGTTCCAGGGGAAGCACTGAAGCTTTCTTT CASSLSSRGSTEAFF
TRBJ1-1 TRBD1 medium-sized TRBV30 TGTGCCTGGACCCTAATCCCGACAGGGGGCTCGTATGAGGCTTTCTTT CAWTLIPTGGSYEAFF
TRBJ2-1 NA many TRBV7-2 TGTGCCAGCAGCACCACTCCGGACTCTGAGCAGTTCTTC CASSTTPDSEQFF
TRBJ2-5 NA many TRBV12-3/TRBV12-4 TGTGCCAGCAGTTTAGAGGCCTTAAGACGAGAGACCCAGTACTTC CASSLEALRRETQYF
TRBJ2-1 TRBD2 NA TRBV5-1 TGCGCCAGCAGCCTGCTACCCGGGACTAGCGTTAGGAATGAGCAGTTCTTC CASSLLPGTSVRNEQFF
TRBJ2-1 NA few TRBV7-9 TGTGCCAGCAGCTTAGCCAGTACCTACAATGAGCAGTTCTTC CASSLASTYNEQFF
TRBJ1-1 TRBD1 NA TRBV6-5 TGTGCCAGCAGTCCAGGGGGCCTGAACACTGAAGCTTTCTTT CASSPGGLNTEAFF
TRBJ2-5 TRBD2 NA TRBV7-9 TGTGCCAGCAGCCTGACTAGCGCTCAAGAGACCCAGTACTTC CASSLTSAQETQYF
TRBJ2-1 NA few TRBV6-1 TGTGCCAGCAGGGGAATGGTTGAGCAGTTCTTC CASRGMVEQFF
TRBJ1-5 NA NA TRBV6-5 TGTGCCAGCAGGCACAGGAGCAATCAGCCCCAGCATTTT CASRHRSNQPQHF
TRBJ1-4 NA NA TRBV6-5 TGTGCCAGCCGTGTGGGGCAGGGATTAGGAAAACTGTTTTTT CASRVGQGLGKLFF
TRBJ2-3 TRBD2 medium-sized TRBV11-2 TGTGCCAGCAGCGTACTAGCGGGAGATTTGACAGATACGCAGTATTTT CASSVLAGDLTDTQYF
TRBJ2-3 NA many TRBV29-1 TGCAGCGTTGCGTCCGCTGTCACAGATACGCAGTATTTT CSVASAVTDTQYF
TRBJ1-5 NA NA TRBV20-1 TGCAGTGCTAGAGATCTCTCGGGACAAGGCATCAATCAGCCCCAGCATTTT CSARDLSGQGINQPQHF
TRBJ2-1 TRBD2 NA TRBV29-1 TGCAGCGTAACCGGGACTAGCTCTCTCAATGAGCAGTTCTTC CSVTGTSSLNEQFF